The rows below give T cell receptor beta chains drawn from one sample of a study of cytomegalovirus exposure and HLA in healthy donors. The repertoire was sequenced with immunoSEQ multiplex PCR; TCRdb's copy has only in-frame clones and lacks some. The sample includes 250,000 or so clones, under 90% of them seen just once. The sequencing sample was made of PBMCs. The origin of the receptors is a human donor in good health. Each CDR3 is given with its conserved first and last residue. A D gene is named only where the DNA matches it firmly. Expanded clones get a size class; other rows say once, few or many, or leave the size out.

cdr3_nt | cdr3_aa | d_call | j_call | v_call | clone_size
TGTGCCAGCAGCTTTTCAGGGGCCGCGAACACTGAAGCTTTCTTT | CASSFSGAANTEAFF | . | TRBJ1-1 | TRBV7-9 | few
TGTGCCAGCAGCCCACAACCGGGAGGGTACAATGAGCAGTTCTTC | CASSPQPGGYNEQFF | TRBD2 | TRBJ2-1 | TRBV7-2 | .
TGTGCCAGCAGCCAAGAGGACAGGTTCCTGGAAGCTTTCTTT | CASSQEDRFLEAFF | TRBD1 | TRBJ1-1 | TRBV4-2 | .
TGTGCCAGCAGGGCCCGCACCTACAATGAGCAGTTCTTC | CASRARTYNEQFF | . | TRBJ2-1 | TRBV11-2 | .
TGCAGCGCTACAGCCGGAACAGGGAACTATGGCTACACCTTC | CSATAGTGNYGYTF | . | TRBJ1-2 | TRBV29-1 | once
TGTGCCAGCAGCGTTAAGCGGGAGGGGTCCTACGAGCAGTACTTC | CASSVKREGSYEQYF | TRBD2 | TRBJ2-7 | TRBV7-8 | .
TGTGCCTGGAGTTTAGGAGGGGTGGAGCTGTTTTTT | CAWSLGGVELFF | . | TRBJ2-2 | TRBV30 | .
TGTGCCAGCAGCTTAGCTGGGACAGGAGGAAACACTGAAGCTTTCTTT | CASSLAGTGGNTEAFF | TRBD1 | TRBJ1-1 | TRBV7-9 | once
TGTGCCAGCAGCCCCAGGGGACGGGGGCTAGCGGGACCTAATGAGCAGTTCTTC | CASSPRGRGLAGPNEQFF | TRBD2 | TRBJ2-1 | TRBV7-3 | .
TGTGCCTGGAATCGACAGGCGGGCACAGATACGCAGTATTTT | CAWNRQAGTDTQYF | . | TRBJ2-3 | TRBV30 | .
TGTGCCAGCAGTGATCGTCAGGGCAGAGATACGCAGTATTTT | CASSDRQGRDTQYF | . | TRBJ2-3 | TRBV2 | .
TGTGCCAGCAGTAGAGGGAGAACAGATACGCAGTATTTT | CASSRGRTDTQYF | . | TRBJ2-3 | TRBV11-2 | .
TGCGCCAGCAGCCAGAGGGCGGGAGTGTCGTACAATGAGCAGTTCTTC | CASSQRAGVSYNEQFF | TRBD2 | TRBJ2-1 | TRBV5-1 | .
TGTGCCAGCAGCCCGTTTGGGACAGGGAAGACCTATGGCTACACCTTC | CASSPFGTGKTYGYTF | TRBD1 | TRBJ1-2 | TRBV7-9 | .
TGTGCCAGCAGCCCCTTAGGGACTAGCGGGTATCACGAGCAGTACTTC | CASSPLGTSGYHEQYF | TRBD2 | TRBJ2-7 | TRBV5-5 | few
TGTGCCAGTAGTCACAGGAACACCGGGGAGCTGTTTTTT | CASSHRNTGELFF | . | TRBJ2-2 | TRBV19 | .
TGCGCCAGCAGCTTGGGAGGTAACACTGAAGCTTTCTTT | CASSLGGNTEAFF | . | TRBJ1-1 | TRBV5-1 | few
TGTGCCAGCAGAGGGGTGAGCGAGCAGTACTTC | CASRGVSEQYF | . | TRBJ2-7 | TRBV6-5 | .
TGTGCCAGCTCAATGGACGGGGACACTGAAGCTTTCTTT | CASSMDGDTEAFF | . | TRBJ1-1 | TRBV18 | .
TGCGCCAGCAGCCAACATGACAGGGGCAAAGCTTTCTTT | CASSQHDRGKAFF | TRBD1 | TRBJ1-1 | TRBV4-1 | few
TGTGCCTGGACGGGACAGCCGAACACTGAAGCTTTCTTT | CAWTGQPNTEAFF | TRBD1 | TRBJ1-1 | TRBV30 | .
TGTGCCAGTAAAACAACACGGAACACTGAAGCTTTCTTT | CASKTTRNTEAFF | . | TRBJ1-1 | TRBV27 | .
TGCGCCAGCAGCCAAATCAGGCGGACAGAGGGGGTCAGGGAAAAACTGTTTTTT | CASSQIRRTEGVREKLFF | . | TRBJ1-4 | TRBV4-1 | few
TGCAGCGTCTCGGGGATAGGGGGCGAGCTGAACACTGAAGCTTTCTTT | CSVSGIGGELNTEAFF | TRBD1 | TRBJ1-1 | TRBV29-1 | .
TGTGCCAGCAGCTCTCGGACTAGCGGGAGGTGGGGATACAATGAGCAGTTCTTC | CASSSRTSGRWGYNEQFF | TRBD2 | TRBJ2-1 | TRBV7-9 | .
TGTGCCAGCAGCGTTGGGACAGGGGTCTCCTACGAGCAGTACTTC | CASSVGTGVSYEQYF | TRBD1 | TRBJ2-7 | TRBV9 | .
TGTGCCAGCTCAGCGGGACGGCCGAAGGTTAACTATGGCTACACCTTC | CASSAGRPKVNYGYTF | . | TRBJ1-2 | TRBV18 | .
TGTGCCAGCAGCTTGGGCGGCCTCGGCACAGATACGCAGTATTTT | CASSLGGLGTDTQYF | . | TRBJ2-3 | TRBV5-4 | .
TGTGCCAGCAGCGTAGGGGCCGTCACACTTAGCAATCAGCCCCAGCATTTT | CASSVGAVTLSNQPQHF | . | TRBJ1-5 | TRBV9 | .
TGTGCCAGCAGCTTGGGGGGAAACTATGGCTACACCTTC | CASSLGGNYGYTF | . | TRBJ1-2 | TRBV28 | .
TGCGCCAGCAGCCAAGTCACCGGGAGGGCGGCGGATACGCAGTATTTT | CASSQVTGRAADTQYF | TRBD2 | TRBJ2-3 | TRBV4-1 | .
TGTGCCAGCAGTGAAAGCGGCTCTGGGGCCAACGTCCTGACTTTC | CASSESGSGANVLTF | . | TRBJ2-6 | TRBV6-4 | few
TGTGCCAGCAGCCCCCGAGCTGCGCCCTCCAAAGAGACCCAGTACTTC | CASSPRAAPSKETQYF | . | TRBJ2-5 | TRBV7-8 | .
TGTGCCTGGAGTAACCCCCTTAGCGGGAGGAACCACAATGAGCAGTTCTTC | CAWSNPLSGRNHNEQFF | TRBD2 | TRBJ2-1 | TRBV30 | .
TGCGCCAGCAGCCAGGAACAGGGACTAGCCACCAATGATCAGCAGTTCTTC | CASSQEQGLATNDQQFF | TRBD2 | TRBJ2-1 | TRBV4-3 | .
TGTGCCAGCAGCCCCCGCCCGGGACATAGCACAGATACGCAGTATTTT | CASSPRPGHSTDTQYF | . | TRBJ2-3 | TRBV7-9 | once
TGTGCCAGCAGTTACTCTGGGACAGGGACGTACGAGCAGTACTTC | CASSYSGTGTYEQYF | TRBD1 | TRBJ2-7 | TRBV6-5 | .
TGTGCCAGTAGTGGACCGGGACAGGGGGGCTATGGCTACACCTTC | CASSGPGQGGYGYTF | TRBD1 | TRBJ1-2 | TRBV19 | once
TGTGCCAGCAGTACTCCGAACACCGGGGAGCTGTTTTTT | CASSTPNTGELFF | . | TRBJ2-2 | TRBV28 | .
TGTGCCAGCAGCCAACAGGGGCCCCCCTACGAGCAGTACTTC | CASSQQGPPYEQYF | . | TRBJ2-7 | TRBV14 | .
TGTGCCAGCAGCCATAGCTCGACTAGCGGGGGGACGGATGAGCAGTTCTTC | CASSHSSTSGGTDEQFF | TRBD2 | TRBJ2-1 | TRBV9 | .
TGCGCCAGCAGCCCGGCCGGGACTAGCGGGTTCTACGAGCAGTACTTC | CASSPAGTSGFYEQYF | TRBD2 | TRBJ2-7 | TRBV4-1 | .
TGTGCCGGGCGAACCGGGACAGGACGCTCCTACGAGCAGTACTTC | CAGRTGTGRSYEQYF | TRBD1 | TRBJ2-7 | TRBV6-1 | .
TGTGCCAGCAGCCCAGGCCCTAGCGGGAGTGGGGAGACCCAGTACTTC | CASSPGPSGSGETQYF | TRBD2 | TRBJ2-5 | TRBV7-3 | few
TGTGCCAGCAGTTATTCCGGGACTAGCGGGTACAATGAGCAGTTCTTC | CASSYSGTSGYNEQFF | TRBD2 | TRBJ2-1 | TRBV6-6 | .
TGTGCCATCAGTCCAGCTAGTAATGAGCAGTTCTTC | CAISPASNEQFF | . | TRBJ2-1 | TRBV10-3 | .
TGTGCCAGTTCTACGGTCTATGAGCAGTTCTTC | CASSTVYEQFF | . | TRBJ2-1 | TRBV19 | .
TGCAGCGTTATGGGGGCTGGAGAGACCCAGTACTTC | CSVMGAGETQYF | . | TRBJ2-5 | TRBV29-1 | .
TGTGCCTGGAGTTCAGGGGGCTCTGGAAACACCATATATTTT | CAWSSGGSGNTIYF | TRBD1 | TRBJ1-3 | TRBV30 | .
TGTGCCAGCAGCGCGAGCGGGAGTTCCTACAATGAGCAGTTCTTC | CASSASGSSYNEQFF | TRBD2 | TRBJ2-1 | TRBV9 | .
TGTGCCACCAGCAGAACCTTACAGGGGATGGATGGCTACACCTTC | CATSRTLQGMDGYTF | TRBD1 | TRBJ1-2 | TRBV15 | .
TGCAGCGTTGAACAGCGACTAGCGTATAAAAACATTCAGTACTTC | CSVEQRLAYKNIQYF | TRBD2 | TRBJ2-4 | TRBV29-1 | .
TGTGCCAGCAGCTTAATGTCTGGGGGCGGGAGCGCCTACGAGCAGTACTTC | CASSLMSGGGSAYEQYF | . | TRBJ2-7 | TRBV7-2 | .
TGTGCCAGCAGCTTAAGTGGGAGGGCCCTTTACAATGAGCAGTTCTTC | CASSLSGRALYNEQFF | TRBD2 | TRBJ2-1 | TRBV7-3 | .
TGCGCCAGCAGTGAGACTGGACAGGTAGGGGAGCAGTACTTC | CASSETGQVGEQYF | TRBD1 | TRBJ2-7 | TRBV10-2 | .
TGTGCCAGCAGCTTCGGGACAGGGGGAGATACGCAGTATTTT | CASSFGTGGDTQYF | TRBD1 | TRBJ2-3 | TRBV5-4 | .
TGTGCCAGCAGTTACTCCGTGCGGAATATGGTGCTGTTTTTT | CASSYSVRNMVLFF | . | TRBJ2-2 | TRBV6-6 | .
TGTGCCAGCAGTGCGAGGGGGCCTAACTCTGGAAACACCATATATTTT | CASSARGPNSGNTIYF | TRBD1 | TRBJ1-3 | TRBV6-1 | .
TGTGCCAGCAGCTTCATTCAGGCCACCGGGGGTAGAAACATTCAGTACTTC | CASSFIQATGGRNIQYF | . | TRBJ2-4 | TRBV7-2 | .